Detailed here is one T cell receptor beta chain. Its antigen is unidentified. These data are taken from a study of blood T cells in healthy people across ages. For the second PCR, which ran for roughly 7 to 11 cycles, a sample-barcoded 5' primer and a J-beta primer mix were used. Via MiXCR, TCRdb re-called the 5' RACE reads, giving one row per CDR3 protein. The sample comprises some 640,000 distinct CDR3 sequences, 45% to 50% of which are singletons, and approximately 32% rests with the top ten. Germline CDR1 MGHDK, CDR2 SYGVNS. This CDR3 is 18 amino acids long. V gave up 2 bases and J gave up 2 bases; unmatched junction bases: 11. Study-wide results and caveats: Any conclusive comparison of naive versus antigen-experienced cells was prevented by using unsorted PBMCs.

The gene calls are TRBV25-1 and TRBJ2-7; 11 bases line up with TRBD2. The source material was blood. The receptor was isolated from a woman aged 55-69 years in good health. The CDR3 reads CASSETRGGTSGTYEQYF. CDR3 DNA: TGTGCCAGCAGTGAAACCCGGGGGGGGACTAGCGGAACCTACGAGCAGTACTTC.